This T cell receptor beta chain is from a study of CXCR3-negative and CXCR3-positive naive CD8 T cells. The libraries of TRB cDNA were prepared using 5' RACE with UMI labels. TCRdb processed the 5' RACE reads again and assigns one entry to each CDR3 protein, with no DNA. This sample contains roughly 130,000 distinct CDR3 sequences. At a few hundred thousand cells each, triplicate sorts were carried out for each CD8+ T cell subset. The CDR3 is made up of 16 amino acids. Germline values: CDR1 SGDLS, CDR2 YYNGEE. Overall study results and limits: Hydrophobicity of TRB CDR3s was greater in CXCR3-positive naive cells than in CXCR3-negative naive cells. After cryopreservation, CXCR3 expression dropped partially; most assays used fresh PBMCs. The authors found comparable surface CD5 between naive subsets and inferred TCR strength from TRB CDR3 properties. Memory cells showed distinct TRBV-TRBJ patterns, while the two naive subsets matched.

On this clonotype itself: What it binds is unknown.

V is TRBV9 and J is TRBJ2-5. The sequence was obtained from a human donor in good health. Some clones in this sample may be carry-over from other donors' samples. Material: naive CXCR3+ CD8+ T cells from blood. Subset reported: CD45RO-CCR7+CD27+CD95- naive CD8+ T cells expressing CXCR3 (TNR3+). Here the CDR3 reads CASSSTTRRYQETQYF.